These 29 T cell receptor beta chains share one sample of origin, sequenced in a study of cytomegalovirus exposure and HLA in healthy donors. Researchers ran the PCR with 60 Vbeta and 13 Jbeta primers. Data came from immunoSEQ multiplex PCR; TCRdb stores just in-frame clones and leaves some out. The repertoire has tens of thousands of clones, roughly 70% of them found once; the top ten carry 5.4%. Sequenced material: PBMCs. The receptors here all came from a man aged 45 to 65 in good health and CMV-seronegative.

This chain connects TRBV9 to TRBJ2-7; D unclear. CDR1 is SGDLS, CDR2 YYNGEE, per germline. This CDR3 region has 14 residues. Trimming took 0 bases from V and 3 from J, leaving 10 bases between them. CDR3 coding DNA: TGTGCCAGCAGCGTAGGGCAGGTTCACTACGAGCAGTACTTC. Translation gives CASSVGQVHYEQYF.

This chain connects TRBV30 to TRBJ1-4; no clear D gene. V lost 3 bases to trimming and J lost 2 bases, with 10 bases between them. The germline CDR1 and CDR2 sequences are GTSNPN and SVGIG (reference sequence). The CDR3 totals 14 residues. The CDR3 region has the DNA TGTGCCTGGAGGGGCGCGGGGACTAATGAAAAACTGTTTTTT. Translation gives CAWRGAGTNEKLFF.

The chain is built from TRBV7-2 and TRBJ1-6, with D uncertain. Trimming took 5 bases from V and 0 from J, leaving 5 bases between them. The CDR3 totals 14 residues. Per germline, CDR1 SGHTA and CDR2 FQGNSA. The CDR3 is CASSLFSYNSPLHF. CDR3 in DNA: TGTGCCAGCAGCCTCTTCTCCTATAATTCACCCCTCCACTTT.

The V gene is TRBV9, the J gene TRBJ1-3, with no clear D. Deletions cut 0 bases from V and 0 bases from J, with 13 bases between. The CDR3 totals 17 residues. Germline lookup yields CDR1 SGDLS and CDR2 YYNGEE. CDR3 sequence reads: CASSVDNSLLSGNTIYF. The CDR3 DNA sequence: TGTGCCAGCAGCGTAGATAACAGCCTGCTCTCTGGAAACACCATATATTTT.

The gene calls are TRBV5-4 and TRBJ2-5; 8 nucleotides match TRBD2. This CDR3 has 14 residues. The germline CDR1 and CDR2 sequences are SGHNT and YYREEE (reference sequence). Trimming cost V 4 bases and J 1 base; bases outside gene matches: 3. Written as DNA, the CDR3 is TGTGCCAGCAGCGGAACTAGCGGCCAAGAGACCCAGTACTTC. It encodes CASSGTSGQETQYF.

The chain carries TRBV7-9 and TRBJ2-7; 13 bases are shared with TRBD2. CDR1 and CDR2 from the germline V gene are SEHNR and FQNEAQ (reference sequence). The CDR3 runs 15 residues. Trimming took 5 bases from V and 5 from J; bases not matched to a gene: 6. The CDR3 DNA sequence: TGTGCCAGCAGCCCGAAGGGACTAGCGGGGAACGAGCAGTACTTC. This translates into CASSPKGLAGNEQYF.

This chain uses TRBV28 with TRBJ2-7; 10 nucleotides agree with TRBD1. The trim removed 1 base at V and 3 bases at J, leaving 3 bases unmatched. CDR1 MDHEN and CDR2 SYDVKM come from the germline V gene. The CDR3 is 15 amino acids. The DNA for the CDR3 is TGTGCCAGCAGTTTATACAGGACAGGGGGCTACGAGCAGTACTTC. The encoded protein is CASSLYRTGGYEQYF.

The chain couples TRBV6-5 to TRBJ1-2; possibly TRBD1 for D (5 bases). CDR1 and CDR2 (germline): MNHEY, SVGAGI. This CDR3 is 15 amino acids long. Trimming took 0 bases from V and 3 from J, leaving 11 bases between them. This CDR3 reads CASSYSFRAHYGYTF. CDR3 nucleotides: TGTGCCAGCAGTTACTCTTTCAGGGCGCACTATGGCTACACCTTC.

This sequence joins TRBV5-6 and TRBJ2-3, with D possibly TRBD2 on 7 matching bases. Germline V gene lookup returns CDR1 SGHDT and CDR2 YYEEEE. The CDR3 runs 15 residues. The V and J ends lost 2 bases and 5 bases respectively, with 15 bases between them. CDR3: CASSLRGGSVDTQYF. The CDR3 coding sequence is TGTGCCAGCAGCTTAAGGGGGGGAAGCGTAGATACGCAGTATTTT.

The chain links TRBV9 to TRBJ2-7; 9 bases map to TRBD1. This CDR3 is built from 15 residues. Germline V gives CDR1 SGDLS, CDR2 YYNGEE. Losses at the gene ends were 3 bases for V and 2 bases for J; bases not matched to a gene: 6. This chain's CDR3 is CASSGRQGEPYEQYF. The CDR3, as DNA: TGTGCCAGCAGCGGGCGACAGGGGGAACCCTACGAGCAGTACTTC.

V is TRBV7-9 and J is TRBJ2-3; tentative D call: TRBD2 (5 bases). V was cut by 5 bases and J by 6 bases, with 9 bases left in between. Per germline, CDR1 SEHNR and CDR2 FQNEAQ (reference sequence). The CDR3 has 12 residues. CDR3 DNA sequence: TGTGCCAGCAGCCGCTCGGGGGATACGCAGTATTTT. Translating it yields CASSRSGDTQYF.

The V call is TRBV5-1, the J call TRBJ1-1; 12 bases agree with TRBD1. V lost 4 bases and J lost 5; bases outside the gene matches: 3. The CDR3 length is 14 residues. Germline values: CDR1 SGHRS, CDR2 YFSETQ. CDR3 loop: CASSRGQGATEAFF. The CDR3, as DNA: TGCGCCAGCAGCCGGGGACAGGGGGCGACTGAAGCTTTCTTT.

As DNA, the CDR3 is TGTGCCAGCAGCGCAATGGCGGGGGCCTACAATGAGCAGTTCTTC. Its translation is CASSAMAGAYNEQFF. This chain links TRBV9 with TRBJ2-1; the match to TRBD2 covers 7 bases. CDR1 is SGDLS, CDR2 YYNGEE, per germline. The junction had 5 bases not matched to a gene; V was cut back by 3 bases and J by 2 bases. CDR3 length: 15 amino acids.

This sequence joins TRBV7-9 and TRBJ1-2; D is uncertain. The germline V gene has CDR1 SEHNR and CDR2 FQNEAQ (reference sequence). Trimming took 2 bases from V and 4 from J, leaving 14 bases between them. CDR3 length: 15 residues. The CDR3 region has the DNA TGTGCCAGCAGCTTACCGCCCGACAATCTCTATGGCTACACCTTC. Translation: CASSLPPDNLYGYTF.

V usage is TRBV7-8 and J usage is TRBJ2-5; TRBD2 aligns across 9 bases. Germline V gene data show CDR1 as SGHVS and CDR2 as FQNEAQ. The ends lost 3 bases at V and 5 bases at J; junction bases unmatched: 10. The length of the CDR3 is 16 residues. CDR3 residues: CASSFGGGAVSETQYF. The CDR3 nucleotides are TGTGCCAGCAGCTTCGGCGGGGGGGCCGTTAGTGAGACCCAGTACTTC.

This clone was counted once. This chain uses TRBV6-5 with TRBJ2-7; TRBD1 might be the D (6 bases). This CDR3 is built from 8 residues. CDR1 is MNHEY, CDR2 SVGAGI, per germline. This chain's CDR3 is CASSYQGV. The CDR3, as DNA: TGTGCCAGCAGTTACCAGGGGGTC.

J is TRBJ1-2 and V is TRBV5-1, with 12 bases aligning to TRBD1. The V segment lost 4 bases and the J segment 5 bases; nucleotides outside the gene matches: 3. Germline CDR1 SGHRS, CDR2 YFSETQ. The CDR3 has 14 residues. The CDR3 bases are TGCGCCAGCAGCCAGGGACAGGGGGCGTATGGCTACACCTTC. It translates to CASSQGQGAYGYTF. Full variable domain (rest looked up from reference TRBV5-1 and TRBJ1-2): KAGVTQTPRYLIKTRGQQVTLSCSPISGHRSVSWYQQTPGQGLQFLFEYFSETQRNKGNFPGRFSGRQFSNSRSEMNVSTLELGDSALYLCASSQGQGAYGYTFGSGTRLTVV.

CDR3 coding DNA: TGTGCCAGCTCACCACTCCAGACGAACACCGGGGAGCTGTTTTTT. It yields the protein CASSPLQTNTGELFF. J is TRBJ2-2 and V is TRBV18; D remains ambiguous. CDR3 length: 15 amino acids. V was clipped by 1 base and J by 0 bases, with 6 bases between them. CDR1 is KGHSH, CDR2 LQKENI, per germline. Looking up the rest from reference TRBV18 and TRBJ2-2 gives the full variable domain: NAGVMQNPRHLVRRRGQEARLRCSPMKGHSHVYWYRQLPEEGLKFMVYLQKENIIDESGMPKERFSAEFPKEGPSILRIQQVVRGDSAAYFCASSPLQTNTGELFFGEGSRLTVL.

This chain links TRBV6-1 with TRBJ1-5, with no clear D. V was trimmed by 3 bases and J by 5 bases, leaving 11 bases between them. CDR3 size: 14 residues. CDR1 MNHNS and CDR2 SASEGT come from the germline V gene. DNA for the CDR3: TGTGCCAGCAGTGAGAACGGTTACCATCAGCCCCAGCATTTT. Translated, it gives CASSENGYHQPQHF.

This sequence joins TRBV12-5 and TRBJ1-1; D is unclear. Germline CDR1 LGHNT, CDR2 FRNRAP. The CDR3 is 13 amino acids. V gave up 9 bases and J gave up 8 bases, with 19 bases separating them. The CDR3: CASQKFPLSEAFF. CDR3 nucleotides: TGTGCTAGCCAGAAATTCCCCCTTTCGGAAGCTTTCTTT.

V gene TRBV11-2 combines with J gene TRBJ2-3; D perhaps matches TRBD1 (5 bases). This CDR3 region has 15 residues. Per the germline V gene, CDR1 is SGHAT and CDR2 is FQNNGV. The V gene lost 0 bases and the J gene lost 0 bases, with 7 bases spanning the gap. The CDR3 DNA sequence: TGTGCCAGCAGCTTAGATAGGGGTAGCACAGATACGCAGTATTTT. This gives the protein CASSLDRGSTDTQYF.

This chain uses TRBV11-2 with TRBJ1-1, with no clear D. CDR3 length: 14 amino acids. V lost 2 bases, J lost 3 bases, and 10 bases lay in between. CDR1 SGHAT and CDR2 FQNNGV come from the germline V gene. CDR3 sequence (DNA): TGTGCCAGCAGCTTATGGGAGGTGGACACTGAAGCTTTCTTT. Translating it yields CASSLWEVDTEAFF. Drawing the rest from reference TRBV11-2 and TRBJ1-1, the complete variable domain is EAGVAQSPRYKIIEKRQSVAFWCNPISGHATLYWYQQILGQGPKLLIQFQNNGVVDDSQLPKDRFSAERLKGVDSTLKIQPAKLEDSAVYLCASSLWEVDTEAFFGQGTRLTVV.

J is TRBJ2-5 and V is TRBV7-3; 10 bases fit TRBD1. Per germline, CDR1 SGHTA and CDR2 FQGTGA. The CDR3 runs 15 residues. Losses at the gene ends were 5 bases for V and 4 bases for J; bases not matched to a gene: 7. The DNA of the CDR3 is TGTGCCAGCAGCCTGGGACAGGGGAGGAGAGAGACCCAGTACTTC. Protein: CASSLGQGRRETQYF.

The chain carries TRBV7-3 and TRBJ1-5; a possible D gene is TRBD1 (6 bases). In germline, CDR1 is SGHTA, CDR2 FQGTGA. The CDR3 has 13 residues. V lost 8 bases to trimming and J lost 7 bases, with 15 bases between them. CDR3 sequence reads: CASSRGGGQPQHF. CDR3 DNA sequence: TGTGCCAGCTCAAGGGGGGGCGGACAGCCCCAGCATTTT.

The chain carries TRBV5-1 and TRBJ2-1; D is perhaps TRBD2 (6 bases). The germline CDR1 and CDR2 sequences are SGHRS and YFSETQ. The V gene lost 5 bases and the J gene lost 0 bases, with 12 bases spanning the gap. The CDR3 has 15 amino acids. CDR3 residues: CASSMAGGSYNEQFF. The CDR3 DNA reads TGCGCCAGCAGTATGGCCGGGGGCTCCTACAATGAGCAGTTCTTC.

This clone was counted a single time. The chain uses TRBV9 and TRBJ1-2, with D perhaps matching TRBD1 (6 bases). The germline gives CDR1 SGDLS, CDR2 YYNGEE. CDR3 size: 17 residues. V lost 0 bases and J lost 6, with 21 bases in between. CDR3 sequence (DNA): TGTGCCAGCAGCGTAGTCCCTGATGGGGGACAACGGAATGGCTACACCTTC. Protein sequence: CASSVVPDGGQRNGYTF.

This rearrangement joins TRBV9 to TRBJ1-3, with D perhaps TRBD1 (5 bases). V was shortened by 4 bases and J by 0 bases, with 17 bases between the two germline ends. CDR3 size: 17 residues. The germline V gene encodes CDR1 SGDLS and CDR2 YYNGEE. DNA of the CDR3: TGTGCCAGCAGCCCTCATAGCTTCGGGGGCTCTGGAAACACCATATATTTT. Amino acid sequence: CASSPHSFGGSGNTIYF.

In the case of this clone: Other DNA sequences of this sample code for an identical CDR3. This chain connects TRBV7-9 to TRBJ1-1; D is ambiguous. Trimming stripped 1 base from V and 1 base from J, with 7 bases between. The CDR3 spans 14 residues. Per germline, CDR1 SEHNR and CDR2 FQNEAQ (reference sequence). The DNA for the CDR3 is TGTGCCAGCAGCTTAGGGCTCCGGAACACTGAAGCTTTCTTT. Encoded protein: CASSLGLRNTEAFF.

The rearrangement uses TRBV19 and TRBJ1-1, with a weak D call TRBD1 (6 bases). V was shortened by 8 bases and J by 9 bases, with 10 bases between the two germline ends. The V gene's germline CDR1 is LNHDA and CDR2 SQIVND (reference sequence). The CDR3 covers 10 residues. The CDR3 reads CASGTLQAFF. CDR3 sequence (DNA): TGTGCCAGTGGGACATTACAAGCTTTCTTT.